The T cell receptor (beta chain) described here comes from a study of blood T cell repertoires in COVID-19. Study details: Acute and convalescent COVID-19 specimens originated in the United States, Italy and Spain.

Some clones are missing from TCRdb's copy, which holds only in-frame ones; the method was immunoSEQ multiplex PCR. This table holds about 160,000 clones, 85% found once. Seattle-derived patients entered the study during active infection and were followed longitudinally. The V and J ends lost 4 bases and 7 bases, in that order; junction bases with no gene match: 9. CDR1 is LNHDA and CDR2 is SQIVND in the germline V gene (reference sequence). The CDR3 runs to 14 residues. This chain uses TRBV19 with TRBJ1-2; 7 bases align to TRBD1. The sample taken for sequencing was peripheral blood. This clonotype was sampled from a woman between 45 and 60 years old with COVID-19, enrolled during active disease. The CDR3 region is CASSTSKGGFGYTF. The DNA of the CDR3 is TGTGCCAGTAGTACCTCGAAAGGGGGCTTTGGCTACACCTTC.